Listed here are 2 T cell receptor beta chains from one sample, sequenced in a study of beta chain features in type 1 diabetes. Every isolated RNA sample was fully reverse transcribed, so sequencing captured expressed TCRB transcripts. Measured with immunoSEQ multiplex PCR; TCRdb has only the in-frame clones, and not every one. The sample records 120,000 to 150,000 clones, roughly a tenth being singletons. Input material: naive CD4+ T cells from blood. These receptors originate from a young man in good health.

With respect to this clone: The junction does not match germline at one end; this may be a read error. The J gene is TRBJ2-1, the V gene TRBV7-2; D is possibly TRBD2 (6 bases). Germline CDR1 is SGHTA and CDR2 is FQGNSA. CDR3 length: 15 amino acids. The CDR3 sequence: CASSQGAGSYNEQFF. For the CDR3, the DNA is TGCGCCAGCAGCCAAGGGGCGGGGTCGTACAATGAGCAGTTCTTC.

This clone has a handful of counts. The chain recombines TRBV2 with TRBJ2-2, with 7 bases lining up with TRBD2. The V gene's germline CDR1 is SNHLY and CDR2 FYNNEI. Germline trimming cut 8 bases from V and 5 bases from J; bases unmatched to any gene: 8. This CDR3 has 14 residues. CDR3 residues: CASVRLARTGELFF. The CDR3 DNA reads TGTGCCAGCGTAAGACTAGCCCGAACCGGGGAGCTGTTTTTT.